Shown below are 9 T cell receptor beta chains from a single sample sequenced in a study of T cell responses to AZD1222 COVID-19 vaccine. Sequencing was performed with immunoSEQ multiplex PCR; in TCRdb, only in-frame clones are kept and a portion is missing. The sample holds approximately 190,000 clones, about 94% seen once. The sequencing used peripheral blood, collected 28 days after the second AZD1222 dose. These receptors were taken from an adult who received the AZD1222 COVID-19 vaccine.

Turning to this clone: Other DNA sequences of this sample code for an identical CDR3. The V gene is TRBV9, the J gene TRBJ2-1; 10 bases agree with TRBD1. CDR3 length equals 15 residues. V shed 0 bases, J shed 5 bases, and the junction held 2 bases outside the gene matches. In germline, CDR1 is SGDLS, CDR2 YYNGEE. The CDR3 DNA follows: TGTGCCAGCAGCGTAGACGGACAGGGGGACAATGAGCAGTTCTTC. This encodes CASSVDGQGDNEQFF.

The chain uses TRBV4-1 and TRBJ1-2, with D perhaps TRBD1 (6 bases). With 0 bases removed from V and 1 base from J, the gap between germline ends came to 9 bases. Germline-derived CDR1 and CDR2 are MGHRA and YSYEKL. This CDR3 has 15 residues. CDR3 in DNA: TGCGCCAGCAGCCAAGAGAGGACAGATAACTATGGCTACACCTTC. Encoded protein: CASSQERTDNYGYTF.

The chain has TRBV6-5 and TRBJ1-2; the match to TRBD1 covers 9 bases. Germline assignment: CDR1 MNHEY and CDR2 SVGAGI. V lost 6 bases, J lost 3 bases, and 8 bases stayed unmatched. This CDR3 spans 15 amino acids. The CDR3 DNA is TGTGCCAGCAGCAAGGGGACAGGGTTGGACTATGGCTACACCTTC. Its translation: CASSKGTGLDYGYTF.

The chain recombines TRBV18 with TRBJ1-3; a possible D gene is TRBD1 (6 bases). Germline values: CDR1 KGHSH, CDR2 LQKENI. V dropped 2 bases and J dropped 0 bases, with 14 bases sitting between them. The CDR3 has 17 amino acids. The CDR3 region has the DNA TGTGCCAGCTCACCAATCGGAACAGGGAGCTCTGGAAACACCATATATTTT. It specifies CASSPIGTGSSGNTIYF.

CDR3 residues: CASSPGDSAPSNQPQHF. The CDR3, as DNA: TGCGCCAGCAGCCCAGGGGACAGTGCCCCTAGCAATCAGCCCCAGCATTTT. The chain carries TRBV5-1 and TRBJ1-5; 7 nucleotides agree with TRBD1. V lost 4 bases to trimming and J lost 0 bases; unmatched junction nucleotides: 10. Germline V gives CDR1 SGHRS, CDR2 YFSETQ. This CDR3 has 17 amino acids.

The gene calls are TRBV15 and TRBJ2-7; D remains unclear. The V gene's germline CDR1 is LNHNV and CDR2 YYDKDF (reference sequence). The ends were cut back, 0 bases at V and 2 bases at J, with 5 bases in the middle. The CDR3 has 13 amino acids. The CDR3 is CATSREDAYEQYF. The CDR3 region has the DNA TGTGCCACCAGCAGAGAGGACGCCTACGAGCAGTACTTC.

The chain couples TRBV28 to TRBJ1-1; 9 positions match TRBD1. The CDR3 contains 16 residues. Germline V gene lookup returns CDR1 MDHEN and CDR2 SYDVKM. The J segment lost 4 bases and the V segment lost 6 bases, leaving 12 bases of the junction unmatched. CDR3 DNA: TGTGCCAGCAGCCTTATTCCGGGACAGGGTACCACTGAAGCTTTCTTT. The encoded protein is CASSLIPGQGTTEAFF. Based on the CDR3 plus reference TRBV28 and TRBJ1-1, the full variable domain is DVKVTQSSRYLVKRTGEKVFLECVQDMDHENMFWYRQDPGLGLRLIYFSYDVKMKEKGDIPEGYSVSREKKERFSLILESASTNQTSMYLCASSLIPGQGTTEAFFGQGTRLTVV.

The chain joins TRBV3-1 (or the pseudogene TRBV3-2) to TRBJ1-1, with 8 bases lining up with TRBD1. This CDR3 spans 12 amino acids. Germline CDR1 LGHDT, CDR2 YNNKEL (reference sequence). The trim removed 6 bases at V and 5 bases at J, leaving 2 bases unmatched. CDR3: CASRRTGTEAFF. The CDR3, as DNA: TGTGCCAGCAGAAGGACAGGGACTGAAGCTTTCTTT.

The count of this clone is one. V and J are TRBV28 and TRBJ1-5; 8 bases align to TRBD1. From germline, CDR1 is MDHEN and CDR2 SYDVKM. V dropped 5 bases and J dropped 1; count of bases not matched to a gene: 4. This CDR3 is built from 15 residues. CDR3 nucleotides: TGTGCCAGCAGTACAGGACAGGGAAGCAATCAGCCCCAGCATTTT. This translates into CASSTGQGSNQPQHF.